A selection of T cell receptor beta chains follows, all from one sample in a study of OX40 agonist ivuxolimab in advanced cancers. The method was immunoSEQ multiplex PCR; TCRdb's version includes in-frame clones alone and lacks a portion of them. The sample records about 45,000 clones, 75% to 90% being singletons. Sample: CD4+ or CD8+ T cells sorted from blood, taken in a trial of the OX40 agonist ivuxolimab. These receptor sequences come from an adult with an advanced solid tumor such as melanoma, head and neck, liver or kidney cancer. CDR3s include the opening cysteine and the closing phenylalanine or tryptophan. A D gene is named only where the DNA matches it firmly. Rows may omit the clone size; those that give it use once, few, many or a size class.

clone_size: .
d_call: .
v_call: TRBV11-2
j_call: TRBJ2-1
cdr3_aa: CASSLVSAGEQSEQFF
cdr3_nt: TGTGCCAGCAGCTTAGTGTCGGCAGGGGAACAAAGTGAGCAGTTCTTC

clone_size: .
d_call: TRBD1
v_call: TRBV11-2
j_call: TRBJ2-7
cdr3_aa: CASSPGQGYEQYF
cdr3_nt: TGTGCCAGCAGCCCGGGACAGGGCTACGAGCAGTACTTC

clone_size: .
d_call: TRBD2
v_call: TRBV2
j_call: TRBJ2-1
cdr3_aa: CASSEGPGTSGGGNEQFF
cdr3_nt: TGTGCCAGCAGTGAAGGACCTGGGACTAGCGGCGGGGGGAATGAGCAGTTCTTC

clone_size: .
d_call: .
v_call: TRBV5-1
j_call: TRBJ1-1
cdr3_aa: CASSAGDTEAFF
cdr3_nt: TGCGCCAGCAGCGCAGGCGACACTGAAGCTTTCTTT

clone_size: .
d_call: TRBD1
v_call: TRBV4-1
j_call: TRBJ2-1
cdr3_aa: CASSQGWDRVNEQFF
cdr3_nt: TGCGCCAGCAGCCAAGGGTGGGACAGGGTAAATGAGCAGTTCTTC

clone_size: .
d_call: .
v_call: TRBV5-1
j_call: TRBJ2-3
cdr3_aa: CASRVRDSGSTSTDTQYF
cdr3_nt: TGCGCCAGCAGGGTGCGGGACTCTGGGAGTACTAGCACAGATACGCAGTATTTT

clone_size: .
d_call: .
v_call: TRBV28
j_call: TRBJ2-7
cdr3_aa: CASSLSGFYGEQYF
cdr3_nt: TGTGCCAGCAGTTTATCAGGGTTTTATGGCGAGCAGTACTTC

clone_size: .
d_call: .
v_call: TRBV11-2
j_call: TRBJ2-1
cdr3_aa: CASSLGYNEQFF
cdr3_nt: TGTGCCAGCAGCTTAGGTTATAATGAGCAGTTCTTC

clone_size: .
d_call: .
v_call: TRBV5-5
j_call: TRBJ2-3
cdr3_aa: CASSNTGTDTQYF
cdr3_nt: TGTGCCAGCAGCAATACGGGGACAGATACGCAGTATTTT

clone_size: .
d_call: TRBD1
v_call: TRBV11-3
j_call: TRBJ2-7
cdr3_aa: CASSLDRGTGGHGQYF
cdr3_nt: TGTGCCAGCAGCTTAGATCGGGGGACAGGGGGCCATGGGCAGTACTTC

clone_size: .
d_call: .
v_call: TRBV5-4
j_call: TRBJ2-2
cdr3_aa: CASSRAFSTGELFF
cdr3_nt: TGTGCCAGCAGCCGGGCCTTCAGCACCGGGGAGCTGTTTTTT

clone_size: .
d_call: TRBD1
v_call: TRBV28
j_call: TRBJ1-1
cdr3_aa: CASSSTGVAAEAFF
cdr3_nt: TGTGCCAGCAGTTCGACAGGGGTTGCGGCTGAAGCTTTCTTT

clone_size: .
d_call: TRBD2
v_call: TRBV19
j_call: TRBJ2-1
cdr3_aa: CASTRTSGGVSSYNEQFF
cdr3_nt: TGTGCCAGTACAAGGACTAGCGGGGGGGTTAGCTCCTACAATGAGCAGTTCTTC

clone_size: .
d_call: TRBD1
v_call: TRBV11-2
j_call: TRBJ1-1
cdr3_aa: CASSRSNDRGYLAFF
cdr3_nt: TGTGCCAGCAGCCGCTCGAATGACAGGGGGTATCTAGCTTTCTTT

clone_size: .
d_call: .
v_call: TRBV11-3
j_call: TRBJ2-2
cdr3_aa: CASRPGMANTGELFF
cdr3_nt: TGTGCCAGCAGACCAGGGATGGCGAACACCGGGGAGCTGTTTTTT

clone_size: .
d_call: .
v_call: TRBV27
j_call: TRBJ1-1
cdr3_aa: CASSLRGGTEAFF
cdr3_nt: TGTGCCAGCAGTTTAAGGGGCGGGACTGAAGCTTTCTTT

clone_size: .
d_call: TRBD1
v_call: TRBV9
j_call: TRBJ1-2
cdr3_aa: CASSLGTGRYGYTF
cdr3_nt: TGTGCCAGCAGCCTAGGGACAGGCCGCTATGGCTACACCTTC

clone_size: .
d_call: .
v_call: TRBV10-3
j_call: TRBJ2-1
cdr3_aa: CAISETYGLYEQFF
cdr3_nt: TGTGCCATCAGTGAAACTTATGGCCTATATGAGCAGTTCTTC

clone_size: .
d_call: .
v_call: TRBV27
j_call: TRBJ1-4
cdr3_aa: CASSFNEKLFF
cdr3_nt: TGTGCCAGCAGTTTTAACGAAAAACTGTTTTTT

clone_size: once
d_call: TRBD2
v_call: TRBV5-1
j_call: TRBJ2-1
cdr3_aa: CASSLTSAGGQELKFF
cdr3_nt: TGCGCCAGCAGCTTGACCTCGGCGGGAGGCCAGGAATTAAAGTTCTTC

clone_size: .
d_call: TRBD1
v_call: TRBV2
j_call: TRBJ1-2
cdr3_aa: CASRARTGRHGYTF
cdr3_nt: TGTGCCAGCAGGGCCAGGACAGGGAGACATGGCTACACCTTC

clone_size: .
d_call: .
v_call: TRBV5-5
j_call: TRBJ1-2
cdr3_aa: CASSPDHGNYGYTF
cdr3_nt: TGTGCCAGCAGCCCGGACCATGGCAACTATGGCTACACCTTC

clone_size: .
d_call: .
v_call: TRBV9
j_call: TRBJ1-1
cdr3_aa: CASSVGSASGGAFF
cdr3_nt: TGTGCCAGCAGCGTAGGAAGCGCCTCCGGAGGAGCTTTCTTT

clone_size: many
d_call: TRBD2
v_call: TRBV4-3
j_call: TRBJ2-3
cdr3_aa: CASSQEELAGGRDTQYF
cdr3_nt: TGCGCCAGCAGCCAAGAGGAGCTAGCGGGGGGGAGGGATACGCAGTATTTT

clone_size: .
d_call: .
v_call: TRBV6-5
j_call: TRBJ1-1
cdr3_aa: CASSYPDLSAAFF
cdr3_nt: TGTGCCAGCAGTTACCCCGACTTATCAGCAGCTTTCTTT

clone_size: .
d_call: TRBD1
v_call: TRBV19
j_call: TRBJ2-7
cdr3_aa: CASSILGTGDEQYF
cdr3_nt: TGTGCCAGTAGTATATTGGGGACAGGGGACGAGCAGTACTTC

clone_size: .
d_call: .
v_call: TRBV7-9
j_call: TRBJ2-7
cdr3_aa: CASSLETGAREQYF
cdr3_nt: TGTGCCAGCAGCTTGGAAACGGGGGCGAGGGAGCAGTACTTC

clone_size: .
d_call: .
v_call: TRBV19
j_call: TRBJ2-2
cdr3_aa: CASSIGTGELFF
cdr3_nt: TGTGCCAGTAGTATCGGCACCGGGGAGCTGTTTTTT

clone_size: .
d_call: .
v_call: TRBV19
j_call: TRBJ2-1
cdr3_aa: CASSHRNEQFF
cdr3_nt: TGTGCCAGTAGTCACAGGAATGAGCAGTTCTTC

clone_size: .
d_call: TRBD1
v_call: TRBV7-9
j_call: TRBJ2-2
cdr3_aa: CASSWGQTHGELFF
cdr3_nt: TGTGCCAGCAGCTGGGGACAGACCCACGGGGAGCTGTTTTTT

clone_size: .
d_call: .
v_call: TRBV27
j_call: TRBJ2-6
cdr3_aa: CASSFSNSGANVLTF
cdr3_nt: TGTGCCAGCAGTTTTTCCAACTCTGGGGCCAACGTCCTGACTTTC

clone_size: .
d_call: TRBD2
v_call: TRBV5-6
j_call: TRBJ2-5
cdr3_aa: CASSVTTGLGDETQYF
cdr3_nt: TGTGCCAGCAGCGTCACCACAGGACTAGGGGACGAGACCCAGTACTTC

clone_size: .
d_call: .
v_call: TRBV9
j_call: TRBJ1-1
cdr3_aa: CASSVVSVSVGDPEAFF
cdr3_nt: .

clone_size: .
d_call: .
v_call: TRBV2
j_call: TRBJ1-2
cdr3_aa: CASSEDGAGYGYTF
cdr3_nt: TGTGCCAGCAGTGAAGACGGTGCGGGCTATGGCTACACCTTC

clone_size: .
d_call: .
v_call: TRBV13
j_call: TRBJ2-7
cdr3_aa: CASSLPGVVHEQYF
cdr3_nt: TGTGCCAGCAGCCTGCCGGGGGTCGTCCACGAGCAGTACTTC

clone_size: .
d_call: .
v_call: TRBV4-1
j_call: TRBJ2-2
cdr3_aa: CASSQEGGPGPGELFF
cdr3_nt: TGCGCCAGCAGCCAAGAGGGAGGTCCGGGGCCCGGGGAGCTGTTTTTT

clone_size: .
d_call: .
v_call: TRBV6-6
j_call: TRBJ1-4
cdr3_aa: CASRATGKLFF
cdr3_nt: TGTGCCAGCAGAGCGACGGGGAAACTGTTTTTT

clone_size: .
d_call: .
v_call: TRBV7-2
j_call: TRBJ2-2
cdr3_aa: CASSYGTGELFF
cdr3_nt: TGTGCCAGCAGCTACGGCACCGGGGAGCTGTTTTTT

clone_size: .
d_call: TRBD1
v_call: TRBV28
j_call: TRBJ2-3
cdr3_aa: CASSIRGLGTDTQYF
cdr3_nt: TGTGCCAGCAGTATCAGGGGGTTAGGCACAGATACGCAGTATTTT

clone_size: .
d_call: .
v_call: TRBV10-1
j_call: TRBJ1-3
cdr3_aa: CASSDISGNTIYF
cdr3_nt: TGCGCCAGCAGTGACATCTCTGGAAACACCATATATTTT

clone_size: few
d_call: .
v_call: TRBV11-2
j_call: TRBJ2-7
cdr3_aa: CASSSDYEQYF
cdr3_nt: TGTGCCAGCAGCTCCGACTACGAGCAGTACTTC

clone_size: .
d_call: .
v_call: TRBV5-6
j_call: TRBJ1-1
cdr3_aa: CASSLGTNTEAFF
cdr3_nt: TGTGCCAGCAGCTTGGGCACGAACACTGAAGCTTTCTTT

clone_size: .
d_call: .
v_call: TRBV7-6
j_call: TRBJ1-5
cdr3_aa: CASSVDTYQPQHF
cdr3_nt: TGTGCCAGCAGCGTGGACACCTATCAGCCCCAGCATTTT

clone_size: .
d_call: .
v_call: TRBV25-1
j_call: TRBJ2-7
cdr3_aa: CASSEYFDEQYF
cdr3_nt: TGTGCCAGCAGTGAATATTTCGACGAGCAGTACTTC

clone_size: .
d_call: .
v_call: TRBV27
j_call: TRBJ2-3
cdr3_aa: CASTPGRFSTDTQYF
cdr3_nt: TGTGCCAGCACCCCCGGGCGGTTTAGCACAGATACGCAGTATTTT

clone_size: .
d_call: .
v_call: TRBV11-2
j_call: TRBJ2-1
cdr3_aa: CASSADEEQFF
cdr3_nt: TGTGCCAGCAGCGCCGATGAGGAGCAGTTCTTC

clone_size: .
d_call: .
v_call: TRBV4-2
j_call: TRBJ2-2
cdr3_aa: CASSQDRNTGELFF
cdr3_nt: TGTGCCAGCAGCCAAGACAGGAACACCGGGGAGCTGTTTTTT

clone_size: medium-sized
d_call: TRBD1
v_call: TRBV6-1
j_call: TRBJ1-2
cdr3_aa: CASRIGQGINYGYTF
cdr3_nt: TGTGCCAGCAGGATTGGACAGGGTATTAACTATGGCTACACCTTC

clone_size: .
d_call: .
v_call: TRBV6-1
j_call: TRBJ1-6
cdr3_aa: CASRSGTPNSPLHF
cdr3_nt: TGTGCCAGCAGATCCGGGACACCAAATTCACCCCTCCACTTT

clone_size: .
d_call: .
v_call: TRBV7-6
j_call: TRBJ1-1
cdr3_aa: CASSLVWTVKGEFTNTEAFF
cdr3_nt: TGTGCCAGCAGCTTAGTTTGGACAGTAAAGGGTGAATTTACGAACACTGAAGCTTTCTTT

clone_size: .
d_call: .
v_call: TRBV4-1
j_call: TRBJ2-7
cdr3_aa: CASSQGAGSYEQYF
cdr3_nt: TGCGCCAGCAGCCAAGGGGCGGGGTCGTACGAGCAGTACTTC

clone_size: .
d_call: .
v_call: TRBV19
j_call: TRBJ1-5
cdr3_aa: CASKGAVYSNQPQHF
cdr3_nt: TGTGCCAGTAAAGGGGCGGTGTATAGCAATCAGCCCCAGCATTTT

clone_size: once
d_call: .
v_call: TRBV4-1
j_call: TRBJ2-3
cdr3_aa: CASSQGGWTTGTTDTQYF
cdr3_nt: TGCGCCAGCAGCCAAGGAGGATGGACCACAGGGACCACAGATACGCAGTATTTT

clone_size: .
d_call: .
v_call: TRBV9
j_call: TRBJ2-1
cdr3_aa: CASRRGDLYNEQFF
cdr3_nt: TGTGCCAGCCGGCGGGGAGATCTTTACAATGAGCAGTTCTTC

clone_size: medium-sized
d_call: TRBD2
v_call: TRBV19
j_call: TRBJ2-1
cdr3_aa: CAVEERGNEQFF
cdr3_nt: TGTGCCGTCGAGGAGCGGGGCAATGAGCAGTTCTTC

clone_size: .
d_call: .
v_call: TRBV2
j_call: TRBJ2-1
cdr3_aa: CASMEIIGIVDEQFF
cdr3_nt: TGTGCCAGCATGGAGATCATAGGGATTGTTGATGAGCAGTTCTTC

clone_size: .
d_call: .
v_call: TRBV27
j_call: TRBJ2-3
cdr3_aa: CASSLSATGSTDTQYF
cdr3_nt: TGTGCCAGCAGTTTATCAGCGACAGGAAGCACAGATACGCAGTATTTT